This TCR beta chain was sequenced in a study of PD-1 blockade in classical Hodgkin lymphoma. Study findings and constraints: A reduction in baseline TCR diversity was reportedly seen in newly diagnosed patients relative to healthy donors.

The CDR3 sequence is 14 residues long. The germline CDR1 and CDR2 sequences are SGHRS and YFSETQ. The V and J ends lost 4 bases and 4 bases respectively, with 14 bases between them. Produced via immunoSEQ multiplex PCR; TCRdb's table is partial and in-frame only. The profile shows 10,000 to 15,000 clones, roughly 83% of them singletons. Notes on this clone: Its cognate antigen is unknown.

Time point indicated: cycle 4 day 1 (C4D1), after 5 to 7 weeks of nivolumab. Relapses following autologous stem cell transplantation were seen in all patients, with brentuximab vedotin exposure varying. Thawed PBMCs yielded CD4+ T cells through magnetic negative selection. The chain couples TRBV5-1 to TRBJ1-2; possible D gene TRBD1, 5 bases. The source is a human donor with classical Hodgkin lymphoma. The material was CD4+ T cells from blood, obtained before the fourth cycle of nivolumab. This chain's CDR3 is CASSPEGAVYGYTF. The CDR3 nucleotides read TGCGCCAGCAGCCCGGAAGGGGCGGTCTATGGCTACACCTTC. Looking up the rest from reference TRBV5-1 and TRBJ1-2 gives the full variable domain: KAGVTQTPRYLIKTRGQQVTLSCSPISGHRSVSWYQQTPGQGLQFLFEYFSETQRNKGNFPGRFSGRQFSNSRSEMNVSTLELGDSALYLCASSPEGAVYGYTFGSGTRLTVV.